The next 19 T cell receptor beta chains were all read from a single sample in a study of human T cells and chemical hapten exposure. In the library, unique molecular identifiers were attached to individual cDNA molecules. TCRdb called the reads again in MiXCR, with one record for every CDR3 protein. The table has around 120,000 distinct CDR3 sequences, over 7.5% seen once; the top ten hold 1.4%. It was unfractionated whole blood from which total RNA was extracted. Sequencing was performed on whole blood. The receptor set was obtained from a human donor in good health. Some clones in this sample may be carry-over from other donors' samples.

J is TRBJ2-1 and V is TRBV6-5; 11 positions agree with TRBD1. V lost 5 bases to trimming and J lost 1 base; unmatched junction nucleotides: 13. Germline loops: CDR1 MNHEY, CDR2 SVGAGI. The CDR3 length is 19 residues. DNA of the CDR3: TGTGCCAGCAGTCCACTGCTGCTGGGACAGGGGGGGTCCTACAATGAGCAGTTCTTC. It specifies CASSPLLLGQGGSYNEQFF.

In the case of this clonotype: A read error is possible here, since a much larger clone lies one base away. The rearrangement uses TRBV6-2 or TRBV6-3 and TRBJ1-5; D not certain. Germline CDR1 is MNHEY and CDR2 is SVGEGT. V was clipped by 8 bases and J by 0 bases, with 14 bases between them. The CDR3 length is 15 residues. CDR3 loop: CASSEHGYSNQPQHF. Written as DNA, the CDR3 is TGTGCCAGCTCAGAGCACGGGTATAGCAATCAGCCCCAGCATTTT.

This clonotype turned up a few times. V and J are TRBV20-1 and TRBJ2-3, with D maybe TRBD2 (5 bases). This CDR3 is 14 amino acids long. V lost 3 bases and J 3 bases, leaving 13 bases between the germline ends. CDR1 and CDR2 (germline): DFQATT, SNEGSKA (reference sequence). CDR3 bases: TGCAGTGCTAGGGGTGGAGGAGGAACAGATACGCAGTATTTT. Amino acids: CSARGGGGTDTQYF.

This clonotype was seen a few times. This rearrangement joins TRBV4-3 to TRBJ2-7; no firm D call. From germline, CDR1 is LGHNA and CDR2 YSLEER. V lost 4 bases to trimming and J lost 3 bases, with 13 bases between them. The length of the CDR3 is 14 residues. The CDR3 DNA follows: TGCGCCAGCAGCCCCTCGATGGATAGCTACGAGCAGTACTTC. Amino acid sequence: CASSPSMDSYEQYF.

The rearrangement joins TRBV11-3 to TRBJ2-2; the D gene is possibly TRBD2 (6 bases). Deletions cut 5 bases from V and 2 bases from J, with 18 bases between. CDR1 and CDR2 from the germline V gene are SGHNT and YENEEA. The CDR3 covers 17 residues. CDR3 amino acids: CASSTYPLATNTGELFF. The CDR3 DNA reads as TGTGCCAGCAGCACATACCCCCTAGCGACAAACACCGGGGAGCTGTTTTTT.

The chain joins TRBV20-1 to TRBJ2-1; TRBD2 agrees at 8 bases. CDR1 DFQATT and CDR2 SNEGSKA come from the germline V gene (reference sequence). The CDR3 is 15 residues long. V lost 4 bases to trimming and J lost 4 bases; unmatched junction nucleotides: 9. CDR3 loop: CSANSGGQSYNEQFF. The CDR3 bases are TGCAGTGCTAACTCGGGGGGGCAGTCGTACAATGAGCAGTTCTTC.

In its sample, this clonotype was seen many times. The chain recombines TRBV27 with TRBJ1-6; TRBD1 matches at 7 bases. Germline V gene data show CDR1 as MNHEY and CDR2 as SMNVEV (reference sequence). Trimming took 3 bases from V and 6 from J; bases not matched to a gene: 5. This CDR3 region has 15 residues. The CDR3 DNA follows: TGTGCCAGCAGTTTCGGGCAGGGGGTTAATTCACCCCTCCACTTT. This translates into CASSFGQGVNSPLHF.

The rearrangement joins TRBV29-1 to TRBJ1-1, with a possible D match to TRBD1 (5 bases). CDR1 and CDR2 (germline): SQVTM, ANQGSEA. V lost 0 bases to trimming and J lost 1 base, with 12 bases between them. This CDR3 spans 15 amino acids. CDR3 residues: CSVEDKGRRNTEAFF. The CDR3, as DNA: TGCAGCGTTGAAGATAAGGGACGGCGGAACACTGAAGCTTTCTTT.

This clonotype was detected a few times. The chain combines TRBV10-1 with TRBJ2-3; D uncertain. Trimming shortened V by 4 bases and J by 2 bases, and 13 bases separated the two germline ends. The germline gives CDR1 WNHNN, CDR2 SYGVQD (reference sequence). CDR3 size: 15 residues. Here the CDR3 DNA reads TGCGCCAGCAGTGCGACGGGTCCGACCACAGATACGCAGTATTTT. As protein: CASSATGPTTDTQYF.

This clonotype was recorded at least ten times. The genes are TRBV14 and TRBJ2-5; either TRBD1 or TRBD2 may supply D (5 bases each). V lost 1 base, J lost 5 bases, and 5 bases lay in between. The germline V gene encodes CDR1 SGHDN and CDR2 FVKESK. The CDR3 runs to 12 residues. The chain's CDR3 is CASSQGGETQYF. DNA of the CDR3: TGTGCCAGCAGCCAAGGGGGGGAGACCCAGTACTTC.

There are many counts of this clonotype. This chain uses TRBV29-1 with TRBJ1-2, with 11 positions matching TRBD1. V lost 1 base and J lost 6; bases outside the gene matches: 1. In germline, CDR1 is SQVTM, CDR2 ANQGSEA. CDR3 length: 13 residues. In DNA, the CDR3 is TGCAGCGTTGAAGGGACAGGGGGCGATGGCTACACCTTC. Its translation: CSVEGTGGDGYTF.

The V and J genes are TRBV5-6 and TRBJ2-7; no clear D. The germline gives CDR1 SGHDT, CDR2 YYEEEE. This CDR3 is built from 12 residues. V gave up 4 bases and J gave up 3 bases, with 8 bases separating them. The CDR3 DNA reads TGTGCCAGCAGCGTTAATGACTACGAGCAGTACTTC. It yields the protein CASSVNDYEQYF.

The chain carries TRBV4-2 and TRBJ2-7, with a possible D match to TRBD2 (5 bases). Germline CDR1 is LGHNA and CDR2 is YNFKEQ. V gave up 1 base and J gave up 1 base, with 11 bases separating them. The CDR3 spans 15 residues. The CDR3 region is CASSQADSASYEQYF. CDR3 coding DNA: TGTGCCAGCAGCCAAGCGGATAGCGCGTCCTACGAGCAGTACTTC.

In this sample, this clonotype turned up a few times. The rearrangement uses TRBV19 and TRBJ1-2; maybe TRBD1 (5 bases). This CDR3 has 13 residues. Germline V CDR1 and CDR2: LNHDA, SQIVND (reference sequence). The V and J ends lost 5 bases and 5 bases respectively, with 12 bases between them. The DNA for the CDR3 is TGTGCCAGTAGTTTTCAGGGCGGGTATGGCTACACCTTC. Translating it yields CASSFQGGYGYTF. Supplemented by reference TRBV19 and TRBJ1-2, the full variable domain reads DGGITQSPKYLFRKEGQNVTLSCEQNLNHDAMYWYRQDPGQGLRLIYYSQIVNDFQKGDIAEGYSVSREKKESFPLTVTSAQKNPTAFYLCASSFQGGYGYTFGSGTRLTVV.

CDR3 DNA: TGTGCCAGCTCAACGGGGACAGGGAACACTGAAGCTTTCTTT. Translation: CASSTGTGNTEAFF. The chain has TRBV18 and TRBJ1-1; TRBD1 aligns across 8 bases. With 5 bases clipped from V and 1 base from J, the junction kept 3 bases outside the gene matches. Germline loops: CDR1 KGHSH, CDR2 LQKENI. There are 14 residues in the CDR3.

This clonotype was seen ten or more times. The V gene is TRBV20-1, the J gene TRBJ2-7; TRBD1 aligns across 7 bases. Germline values: CDR1 DFQATT, CDR2 SNEGSKA (reference sequence). V shed 6 bases and J 5 bases; nucleotides not matched to a gene: 10. This CDR3 has 13 amino acids. The CDR3 bases are TGCAGTGCAGCATCCGGGACAGACCACGAGCAGTACTTC. The encoded protein is CSAASGTDHEQYF.

The table lists this clonotype with a few counts. The chain couples TRBV18 to TRBJ2-7; weak D call: TRBD1 (5 bases). The CDR3 length is 16 residues. Germline V gene data show CDR1 as KGHSH and CDR2 as LQKENI. V was trimmed by 2 bases and J by 0 bases, leaving 14 bases between them. CDR3 sequence (DNA): TGTGCCAGCTCACCAACGGCGGATGACAGCTCCTACGAGCAGTACTTC. The encoded protein is CASSPTADDSSYEQYF.

V gene TRBV7-9 combines with J gene TRBJ2-7, with D possibly TRBD1 on 5 matching bases. Trimming left V 1 base short and J 0 bases short, with 19 bases between. Germline loops: CDR1 SEHNR, CDR2 FQNEAQ (reference sequence). The CDR3 is 18 residues long. The CDR3 DNA is TGTGCCAGCAGCTTAGTCCAGGGTCTGGACAAGGGCTCCTACGAGCAGTACTTC. Residues: CASSLVQGLDKGSYEQYF.

The J gene is TRBJ2-7, the V gene TRBV3-1; D gene uncertain. The length of the CDR3 is 16 residues. The germline V gene encodes CDR1 LGHDT and CDR2 YNNKEL (reference sequence). Trimming removed 0 bases from V and 0 bases from J, with 12 bases in between. The chain's CDR3 is CASSQEGVFSSYEQYF. The CDR3 DNA is TGTGCCAGCAGCCAAGAAGGAGTCTTCAGCTCCTACGAGCAGTACTTC.